One and the same sample provided the 19 T cell receptor beta chains below, sequenced in a study of blood T cell repertoires in COVID-19. The table came from immunoSEQ multiplex PCR; TCRdb's copy has only in-frame clones and leaves some out. The table lists roughly 87,000 clones, around 90% of them singletons. The sequencing sample was made of peripheral blood. These receptors originate from a man between 35 and 55 years old with acute or convalescent COVID-19.

This clone appeared a few times. This CDR3 is CASSLVSLRDTEAFF. CDR3 DNA sequence: TGTGCCAGCAGCTTAGTATCCCTCCGGGACACTGAAGCTTTCTTT. The chain joins TRBV7-9 to TRBJ1-1; the D is unclear. The CDR3 contains 15 residues. Germline loops: CDR1 SEHNR, CDR2 FQNEAQ (reference sequence). Trimming took off 1 base at V and 3 bases at J, with 12 bases between the two ends.

There are a few counts of this clone. The chain couples TRBV11-3 to TRBJ2-2; D not certain. Trimming took off 2 bases at V and 1 base at J, with 8 bases between the two ends. CDR3 size: 15 residues. From germline, CDR1 is SGHNT and CDR2 YENEEA. CDR3: CASSLSTQNTGELFF. The CDR3 coding sequence is TGTGCCAGCAGCTTATCCACTCAGAACACCGGGGAGCTGTTTTTT.

This chain uses TRBV24-1 with TRBJ1-3; 7 bases are shared with TRBD1. CDR3 length: 14 residues. The germline CDR1 and CDR2 sequences are KGHDR and SFDVKD. The ends lost 2 bases at V and 7 bases at J; junction bases unmatched: 4. The CDR3 is CATSDSDRANTIYF. The DNA for the CDR3 is TGTGCCACCAGTGATTCCGACAGGGCGAACACCATATATTTT.

V gene TRBV6-4 combines with J gene TRBJ2-1; D is ambiguous. Germline CDR1 MRHNA, CDR2 SNTAGT. V lost 3 bases, J lost 2 bases, and 5 bases lay in between. This CDR3 region has 13 residues. The CDR3 region is CASSEIAYNEQFF. In DNA form, the CDR3 reads TGTGCCAGCAGTGAGATAGCCTACAATGAGCAGTTCTTC.

V is TRBV12-5 and J is TRBJ1-2; no firm D call. The V end lost 3 bases, the J end lost 4 bases, and 9 bases lay between the germline ends. The CDR3 is 13 amino acids. Per germline, CDR1 LGHNT and CDR2 FRNRAP. CDR3 DNA sequence: TGTGCTAGTGGTTTAGAAGGAGTCTATGGCTACACCTTC. It specifies CASGLEGVYGYTF. The entire variable domain, with the rest obtained from reference TRBV12-5 and TRBJ1-2, is as follows: DARVTQTPRHKVTEMGQEVTMRCQPILGHNTVFWYRQTMMQGLELLAYFRNRAPLDDSGMPKDRFSAEMPDATLATLKIQPSEPRDSAVYFCASGLEGVYGYTFGSGTRLTVV.

The rearrangement links TRBV2 to TRBJ1-1, with D unclear. CDR3 length: 14 residues. Germline lookup yields CDR1 SNHLY and CDR2 FYNNEI. With 7 bases removed from V and 3 bases from J, the gap between germline ends came to 15 bases. Here the CDR3 reads CASIRWREDTEAFF. The CDR3 DNA follows: TGTGCCAGCATCAGATGGAGGGAGGACACTGAAGCTTTCTTT.

The chain has TRBV9 and TRBJ2-1; the D is unclear. There are 15 residues in the CDR3. V was shortened by 4 bases and J by 5 bases, with 16 bases between the two germline ends. In germline, CDR1 is SGDLS, CDR2 YYNGEE. The CDR3 is CASSPTVGLNNEQFF. The CDR3, as DNA: TGTGCCAGCAGCCCTACAGTAGGCCTAAACAATGAGCAGTTCTTC.

J is TRBJ2-3 and V is TRBV4-2, with TRBD1 matching 11 bases. The V segment lost 0 bases and the J segment 5 bases; nucleotides outside the gene matches: 4. Germline CDR1 is LGHNA and CDR2 is YNFKEQ. The length of the CDR3 is 16 residues. The CDR3 sequence: CASSQEGQGARDTQYF. The CDR3 DNA reads TGTGCCAGCAGCCAAGAAGGACAGGGGGCGAGAGATACGCAGTATTTT.

V and J are TRBV19 and TRBJ1-5; 9 bases are a match to TRBD1. Germline V gives CDR1 LNHDA, CDR2 SQIVND (reference sequence). Germline trimming cut 5 bases from V and 7 bases from J; bases unmatched to any gene: 9. The CDR3 runs to 15 residues. The CDR3 bases are TGTGCCAGTAGTCCTCACAGGGGGCAGGAGCAGCCCCAGCATTTT. Protein: CASSPHRGQEQPQHF.

The sample holds a few counts of this clone. The CDR3 DNA follows: TGTGCCAGCAGCTTGAGGCCAGGGGGCTCTGGAAACACCATATATTTT. Its translation: CASSLRPGGSGNTIYF. The rearrangement uses TRBV5-5 and TRBJ1-3, with TRBD1 matching over 7 bases. Germline CDR1 and CDR2: SGHKS and YYEKEE (reference sequence). Trimming at V came to 1 base and at J to 0 bases, leaving 4 bases not matched to a gene. This CDR3 is built from 16 residues.

The V call is TRBV19, the J call TRBJ2-3, with 15 bases matching TRBD2. CDR1 is LNHDA, CDR2 SQIVND, per germline (reference sequence). Trimming removed 5 bases from V and 0 bases from J; junction bases left unmatched: 24. This CDR3 is 24 amino acids long. The CDR3 sequence: CASSLSSGLAGGRAYFSSTDTQYF. The CDR3, as DNA: TGTGCCAGTAGTCTCTCGTCGGGACTAGCGGGGGGCAGGGCTTATTTTTCTAGCACAGATACGCAGTATTTT.

This rearrangement joins TRBV5-8 to TRBJ1-5; TRBD1 aligns across 8 bases. From germline, CDR1 is SGHTS and CDR2 YDEGEE. With V trimmed by 4 bases and J by 0 bases, 9 bases remained unmatched. This CDR3 has 17 amino acids. CDR3 sequence reads: CASSTSGGAASNQPQHF. The CDR3 nucleotides read TGTGCCAGCAGCACCTCAGGGGGCGCGGCTAGCAATCAGCCCCAGCATTTT.

The chain is built from TRBV5-6 and TRBJ1-2, with D uncertain. This CDR3 has 12 residues. Trimming took off 4 bases at V and 8 bases at J, with 12 bases between the two ends. Germline V lookup: CDR1 SGHDT, CDR2 YYEEEE. The chain's CDR3 is CASSPATGGYTF. Written as DNA, the CDR3 is TGTGCCAGCAGCCCAGCTACCGGGGGCTACACCTTC.

The chain employs TRBV10-2 and TRBJ1-3; D is undetermined. Germline CDR1 is WSHSY and CDR2 is SAAADI. The CDR3 has 15 amino acids. V gave up 0 bases and J gave up 4 bases, with 10 bases separating them. The CDR3 loop reads CASSESSLFGNTIYF. The CDR3 nucleotides read TGCGCCAGCAGTGAGTCGTCTTTGTTCGGAAACACCATATATTTT.

This clone was observed once. The chain is built from TRBV5-6 and TRBJ2-4; 8 positions agree with TRBD2. The junction had 6 bases not matched to a gene; V was cut back by 4 bases and J by 3 bases. CDR1 and CDR2 from the germline V gene are SGHDT and YYEEEE. The CDR3 contains 15 residues. CDR3 DNA: TGTGCCAGCAGCACCCGGGGGGGGCGCAAAAACATTCAGTACTTC. Translated, it gives CASSTRGGRKNIQYF.

The rearrangement joins TRBV5-1 to TRBJ2-3; D is ambiguous. V lost 0 bases to trimming and J lost 0 bases, with 8 bases between them. Germline V gene data show CDR1 as SGHRS and CDR2 as YFSETQ. This CDR3 contains 15 residues. The CDR3 nucleotides are TGCGCCAGCAGCTTGGTGCGATCTAGCACAGATACGCAGTATTTT. This codes for CASSLVRSSTDTQYF.

The count of this clone is one. The chain recombines TRBV6-2 or TRBV6-3 with TRBJ2-2; D unresolved. In germline, CDR1 is MNHEY, CDR2 SVGEGT. V lost 5 bases and J lost 7, with 5 bases in between. This CDR3 comprises 11 residues. CDR3 sequence reads: CASSSLGELFF. The CDR3 nucleotides are TGTGCCAGCAGTAGCCTCGGGGAGCTGTTTTTT.

V is TRBV15 and J is TRBJ2-1; 8 bases match TRBD2. Germline V gene lookup returns CDR1 LNHNV and CDR2 YYDKDF (reference sequence). V lost 3 bases to trimming and J lost 1 base; unmatched junction nucleotides: 11. The CDR3 loop spans 18 amino acids. Here the CDR3 reads CATSRSFSGLVSYNEQFF. The CDR3 nucleotides read TGTGCCACCAGCAGGTCCTTTTCGGGACTAGTTTCCTACAATGAGCAGTTCTTC.

This clone was detected a few times. J is TRBJ1-1 and V is TRBV25-1; D gene unclear. Germline V lookup: CDR1 MGHDK, CDR2 SYGVNS. The CDR3 runs 13 residues. The ends were cut back, 4 bases at V and 1 base at J, with 7 bases in the middle. The CDR3 sequence is CASSGYRNTEAFF. In DNA form, the CDR3 reads TGTGCCAGCAGTGGGTACAGGAACACTGAAGCTTTCTTT.